This TCR beta chain appears in the sequencing data of a study of immune evolution from preneoplasia to lung adenocarcinoma. Study-wide context: HLA loss of heterozygosity: under 7.5% AIS, about 15% MIA, about 35% ADC, none AAH.

Assay used: immunoSEQ multiplex PCR; TCRdb lists only in-frame clones, some missing. Of more than 3,500 clones listed, about three quarters are singletons. The V gene's germline CDR1 is SGHRS and CDR2 YFSETQ. The CDR3 spans 14 residues. V was pared by 5 bases and J by 7 bases, with 9 bases of the junction left unmatched. General study findings and limits: Normal lung had the highest top T cell clone frequencies. KRAS-mutant nodules had the highest T cell clonality.

Patients had resection in Japan or China between 2014 and 2017. This clone came up once. Its antigen is as yet unknown. The chain recombines TRBV5-1 with TRBJ2-1; TRBD2 matches at 7 bases. What was sequenced was FFPE minimally invasive lung adenocarcinoma tissue. The sequence was obtained from a person between 60 and 80 years old with lung adenocarcinoma. The CDR3 protein is CASRGGSFLNEQFF. CDR3 in DNA: TGCGCCAGCAGGGGCGGGAGTTTTTTGAATGAGCAGTTCTTC.